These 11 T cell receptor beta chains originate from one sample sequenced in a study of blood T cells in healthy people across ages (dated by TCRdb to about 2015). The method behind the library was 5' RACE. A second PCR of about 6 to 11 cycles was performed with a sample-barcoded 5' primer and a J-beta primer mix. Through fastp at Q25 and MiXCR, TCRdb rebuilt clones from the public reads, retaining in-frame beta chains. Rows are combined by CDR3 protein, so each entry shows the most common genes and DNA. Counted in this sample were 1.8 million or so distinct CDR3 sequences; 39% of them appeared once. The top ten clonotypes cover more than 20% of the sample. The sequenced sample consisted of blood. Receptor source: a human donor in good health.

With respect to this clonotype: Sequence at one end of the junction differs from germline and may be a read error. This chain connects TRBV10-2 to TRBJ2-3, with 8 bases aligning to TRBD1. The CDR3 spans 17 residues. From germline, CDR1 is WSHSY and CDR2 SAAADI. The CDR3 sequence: CASSVGQGVGGTDTQYF. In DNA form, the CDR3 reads TGCGCCAGCAGTGTAGGACAGGGTGTCGGTGGCACAGATACACAGTATTTT.

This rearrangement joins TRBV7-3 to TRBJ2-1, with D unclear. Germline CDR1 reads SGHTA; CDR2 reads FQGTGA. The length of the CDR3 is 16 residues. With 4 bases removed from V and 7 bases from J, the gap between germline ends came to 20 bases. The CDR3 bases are TGTGCCAGCAGCTCCCTAAGTGGACCCTTATGGAATGAGCAGTTCTTC. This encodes CASSSLSGPLWNEQFF.

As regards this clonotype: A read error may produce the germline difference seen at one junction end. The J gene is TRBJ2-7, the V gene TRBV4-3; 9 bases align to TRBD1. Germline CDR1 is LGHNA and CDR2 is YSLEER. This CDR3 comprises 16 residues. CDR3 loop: CASGHETGGLSYEQYF. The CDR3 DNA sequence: TGCGCCAGCGGCCATGAGACAGGGGGTCTCTCCTACGAGCAGTACTTC.

The CDR3: CASAPTAYYNEQFF. The CDR3 DNA is TGTGCTAGCGCCCCGACAGCCTACTACAATGAGCAGTTCTTC. The chain is built from TRBV12-5 and TRBJ2-1; weak D call: TRBD1 (5 bases). The germline V gene encodes CDR1 LGHNT and CDR2 FRNRAP. Trimming left V 9 bases short and J 3 bases short, with 15 bases between. CDR3 length: 14 amino acids.

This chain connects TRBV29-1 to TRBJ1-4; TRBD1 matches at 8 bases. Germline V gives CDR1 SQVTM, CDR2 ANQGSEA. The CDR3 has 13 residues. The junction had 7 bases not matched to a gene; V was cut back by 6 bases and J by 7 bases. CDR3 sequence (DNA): TGCAGCGTAATTACAGGGGGGACTGAAAAACTGTTTTTT. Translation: CSVITGGTEKLFF.

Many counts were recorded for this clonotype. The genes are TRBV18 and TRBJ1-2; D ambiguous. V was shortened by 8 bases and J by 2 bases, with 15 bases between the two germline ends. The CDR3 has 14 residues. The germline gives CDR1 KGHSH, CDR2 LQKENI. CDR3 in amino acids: CASSPPGRNYGYTF. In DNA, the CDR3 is TGTGCCAGCAGCCCCCCAGGAAGGAACTATGGCTACACCTTC.

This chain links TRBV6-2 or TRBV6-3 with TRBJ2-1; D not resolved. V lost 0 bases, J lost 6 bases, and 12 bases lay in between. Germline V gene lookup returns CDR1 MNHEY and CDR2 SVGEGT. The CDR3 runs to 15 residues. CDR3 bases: TGTGCCAGCAGTTACTCGATCATAGTGGGCAATGAGCAGTTCTTC. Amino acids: CASSYSIIVGNEQFF.

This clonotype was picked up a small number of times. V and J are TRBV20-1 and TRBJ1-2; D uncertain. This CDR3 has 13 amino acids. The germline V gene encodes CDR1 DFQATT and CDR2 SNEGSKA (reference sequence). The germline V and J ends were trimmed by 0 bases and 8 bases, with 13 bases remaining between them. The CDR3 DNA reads TGCAGTGCTAGAGAGATGGGGTTCCAAGGCTACACCTTC. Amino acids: CSAREMGFQGYTF.

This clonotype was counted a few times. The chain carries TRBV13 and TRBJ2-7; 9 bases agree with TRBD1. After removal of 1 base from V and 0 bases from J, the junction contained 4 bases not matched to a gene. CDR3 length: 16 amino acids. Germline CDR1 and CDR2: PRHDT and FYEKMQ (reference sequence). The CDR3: CASSLAPGQGSYEQYF. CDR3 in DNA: TGTGCCAGCAGCTTAGCGCCGGGACAGGGCTCCTACGAGCAGTACTTC.

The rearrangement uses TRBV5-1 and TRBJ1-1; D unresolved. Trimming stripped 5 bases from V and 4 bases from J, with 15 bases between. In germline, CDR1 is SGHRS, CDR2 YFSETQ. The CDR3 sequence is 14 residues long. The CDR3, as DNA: TGCGCCAGCAGAGAAGGATCGGTTGTCACTGAAGCTTTCTTT. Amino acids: CASREGSVVTEAFF.

The CDR3 region has the DNA TGCAGTGCTGGCCGTGCTGAGAACGGCTACGAGCAGTACTTC. It translates to CSAGRAENGYEQYF. V is TRBV20-1 and J is TRBJ2-4, with D hard to call. The J call is uncertain, as TRBJ2-7 better fits the DNA end. The CDR3 has 14 amino acids. Germline V gene sequence: CDR1 DFQATT, CDR2 SNEGSKA (reference sequence).